This T cell receptor beta chain was sequenced for a study of blood T cell repertoires in COVID-19. Study overall: Samples came from the United States, Italy and Spain, spanning acute and convalescent COVID-19.

In the original analysis: By means of reference gene primer amplification, nucleated cell counts were estimated. The table came from immunoSEQ multiplex PCR; TCRdb's copy has only in-frame clones and leaves some out. The V and J calls and the clone size are those of that table, but D and trimming were determined from the DNA. The sample lists some 96,000 clones, around four fifths occurring once. Source material: peripheral blood. The origin of this receptor is a woman aged 70-85 years with acute or convalescent COVID-19.

The CDR3 nucleotides are TGTGCCAGCAGCCACACGGACAGGTACTACACAGATACGCAGTATTTT. Amino acids: CASSHTDRYYTDTQYF. V usage is TRBV7-9 and J usage is TRBJ2-3; 7 bases are a match to TRBD1. V lost 5 bases and J lost 2; bases outside the gene matches: 10. The CDR3 sequence is 16 residues long. Germline V gene sequence: CDR1 SEHNR, CDR2 FQNEAQ (reference sequence).